The TCR beta chain under discussion was sequenced for a study of beta chain features in type 1 diabetes. The study's findings and limits: Whether TCRB rearrangement is influenced by HLA type was left unresolved in this analysis. The VDJ junctions of type 1 diabetes patients carried fewer insertions and more deletions.

The CDR3 is made up of 16 amino acids. Trimming at V came to 5 bases and at J to 1 base, leaving 3 bases not matched to a gene. Germline assignment: CDR1 SNHLY and CDR2 FYNNEI. Expressed TCRB transcripts were sequenced, since all the RNA that had been isolated was reverse transcribed. TCRdb's table, derived via immunoSEQ multiplex PCR, lists solely in-frame clones and lacks some. The table has 400,000 to 550,000 clones, 10% to 12% seen once. This clone has just a few counts. Its antigen is currently unknown. The rearrangement joins TRBV2 to TRBJ2-1; 12 bases align to TRBD2. This clonotype originated in a young woman in good health. Source material: naive CD4+ T cells from blood. The CDR3 DNA is TGTGCCAGCAGTCTAGCGGGAGGGACGTCCTACAATGAGCAGTTCTTC. Translation gives CASSLAGGTSYNEQFF.